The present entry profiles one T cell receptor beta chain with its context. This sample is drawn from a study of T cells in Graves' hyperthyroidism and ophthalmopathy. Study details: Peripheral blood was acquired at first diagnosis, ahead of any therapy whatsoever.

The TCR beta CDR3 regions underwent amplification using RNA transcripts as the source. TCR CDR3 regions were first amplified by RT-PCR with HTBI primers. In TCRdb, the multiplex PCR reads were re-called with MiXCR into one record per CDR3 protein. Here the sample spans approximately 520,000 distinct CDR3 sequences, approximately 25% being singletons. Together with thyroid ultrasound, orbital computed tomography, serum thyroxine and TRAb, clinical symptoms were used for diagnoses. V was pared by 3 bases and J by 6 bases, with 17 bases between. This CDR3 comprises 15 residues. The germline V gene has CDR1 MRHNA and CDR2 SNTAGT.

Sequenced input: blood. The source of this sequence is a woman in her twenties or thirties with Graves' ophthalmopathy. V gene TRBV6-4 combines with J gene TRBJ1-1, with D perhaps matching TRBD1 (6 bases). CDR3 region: CASSESQGGKAEAFF. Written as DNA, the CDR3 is TGTGCCAGCAGTGAATCACAGGGAGGTAAAGCTGAAGCTTTCTTT.